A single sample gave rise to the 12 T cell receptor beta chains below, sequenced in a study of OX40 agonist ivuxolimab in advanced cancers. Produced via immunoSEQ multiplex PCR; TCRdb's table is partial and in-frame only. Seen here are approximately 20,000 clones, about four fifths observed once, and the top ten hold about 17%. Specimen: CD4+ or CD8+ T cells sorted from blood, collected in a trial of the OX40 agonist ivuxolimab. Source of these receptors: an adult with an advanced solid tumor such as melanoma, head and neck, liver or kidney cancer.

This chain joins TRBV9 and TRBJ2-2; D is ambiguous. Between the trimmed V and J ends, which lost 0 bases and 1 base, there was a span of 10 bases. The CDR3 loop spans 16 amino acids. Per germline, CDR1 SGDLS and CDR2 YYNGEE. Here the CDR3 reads CASSVGPAVNTGELFF. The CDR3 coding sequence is TGTGCCAGCAGCGTAGGGCCAGCAGTGAACACCGGGGAGCTGTTTTTT.

The CDR3 DNA reads as TGTGCCAGCTCACCATCCAGGACTCGTATGGCGGATACGCAGTATTTT. This translates into CASSPSRTRMADTQYF. The rearrangement joins TRBV18 to TRBJ2-3; D is perhaps TRBD2 (5 bases). CDR3 length: 16 amino acids. CDR1 is KGHSH, CDR2 LQKENI, per germline. V lost 2 bases and J lost 6, with 18 bases in between.

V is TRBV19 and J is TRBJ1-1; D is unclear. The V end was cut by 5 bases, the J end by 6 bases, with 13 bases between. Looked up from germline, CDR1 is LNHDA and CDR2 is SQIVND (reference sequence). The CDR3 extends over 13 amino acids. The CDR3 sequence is CASSPTRVAEAFF. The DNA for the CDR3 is TGTGCCAGTAGTCCCACAAGGGTTGCTGAAGCTTTCTTT.

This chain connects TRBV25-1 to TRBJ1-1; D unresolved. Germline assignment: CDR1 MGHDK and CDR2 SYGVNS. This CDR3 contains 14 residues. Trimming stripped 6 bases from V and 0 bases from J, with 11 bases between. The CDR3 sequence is CASSRLTMNTEAFF. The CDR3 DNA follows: TGTGCCAGCAGCCGCCTCACTATGAACACTGAAGCTTTCTTT.

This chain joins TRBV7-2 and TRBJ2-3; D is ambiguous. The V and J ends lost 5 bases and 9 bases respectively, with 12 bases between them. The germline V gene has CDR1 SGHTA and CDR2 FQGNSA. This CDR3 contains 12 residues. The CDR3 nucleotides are TGTGCCAGCAGCGCCTCAGATATGACGCAGTATTTT. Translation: CASSASDMTQYF.

The chain's CDR3 is CASTPGTGIYGYTF. CDR3 sequence (DNA): TGTGCCAGCACCCCCGGGACAGGGATCTATGGCTACACCTTC. This chain connects TRBV28 to TRBJ1-2; 9 bases agree with TRBD1. The junction had 7 bases not matched to a gene; V was cut back by 7 bases and J by 4 bases. The CDR3 is 14 residues long. Germline values: CDR1 MDHEN, CDR2 SYDVKM.

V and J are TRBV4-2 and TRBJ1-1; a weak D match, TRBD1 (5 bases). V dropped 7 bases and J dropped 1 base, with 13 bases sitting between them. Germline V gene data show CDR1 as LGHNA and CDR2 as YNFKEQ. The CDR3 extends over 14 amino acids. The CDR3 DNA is TGTGCCAGCACGCAGATTGGGGGGAACACTGAAGCTTTCTTT. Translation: CASTQIGGNTEAFF.

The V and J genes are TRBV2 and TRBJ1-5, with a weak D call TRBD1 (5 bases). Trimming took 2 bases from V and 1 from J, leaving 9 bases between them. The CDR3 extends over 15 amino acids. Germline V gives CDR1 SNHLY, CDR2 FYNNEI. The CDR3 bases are TGTGCCAGCAGTGAACTGGGACGGAGCAATCAGCCCCAGCATTTT. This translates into CASSELGRSNQPQHF.

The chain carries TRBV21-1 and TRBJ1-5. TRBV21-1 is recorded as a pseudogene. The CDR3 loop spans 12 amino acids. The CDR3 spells CASSRSRSPQHF. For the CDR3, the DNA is TGTGCCAGCAGTCGATCCCGATCGCCCCAGCATTTT.

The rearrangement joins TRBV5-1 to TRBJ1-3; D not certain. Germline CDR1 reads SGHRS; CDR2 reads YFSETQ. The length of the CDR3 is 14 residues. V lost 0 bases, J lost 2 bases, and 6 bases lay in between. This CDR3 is CASSLAAPGNTIYF. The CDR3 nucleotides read TGCGCCAGCAGCTTGGCCGCTCCTGGAAACACCATATATTTT.

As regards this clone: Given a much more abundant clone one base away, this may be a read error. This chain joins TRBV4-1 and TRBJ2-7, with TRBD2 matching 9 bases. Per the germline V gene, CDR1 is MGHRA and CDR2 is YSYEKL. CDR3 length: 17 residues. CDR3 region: CASSEDPLGLASYEQYF. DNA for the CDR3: TGCGCCAGCAGCGAAGACCCCCTTGGACTAGCGTCCTACGAGCAGTACTTC.

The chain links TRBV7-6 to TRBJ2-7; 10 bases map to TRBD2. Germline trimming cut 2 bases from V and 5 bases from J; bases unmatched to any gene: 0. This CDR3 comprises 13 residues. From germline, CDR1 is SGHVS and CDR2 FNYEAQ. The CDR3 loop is CASSLLAGDEQYF. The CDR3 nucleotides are TGTGCCAGCAGCTTACTAGCGGGAGACGAGCAGTACTTC.